This section outlines one TCR beta chain sequence together with its context. This sample was taken from a study of blood T cell repertoires in COVID-19. Study context: Acute-phase and convalescent COVID-19 samples originated in the United States, Italy and Spain. T cells, B-cell-depleted T cells, or PBMCs supplied cDNA or gDNA.

Per the authors' pipeline: The authors estimated nucleated cell counts from reference gene primer amplification. Sequenced by immunoSEQ multiplex PCR; TCRdb stores in-frame clones only, minus some. The V and J calls and clone size are taken from that table; D and trimming were inferred from the DNA. The sample lists over 10,000 clones, 88% occurring once. V lost 5 bases, J lost 9 bases, and 3 bases stayed unmatched. CDR1 is LGHDT, CDR2 YNNKEL, per germline (reference sequence). This CDR3 comprises 12 residues. V is TRBV3-1 (or the pseudogene TRBV3-2) and J is TRBJ2-1; TRBD2 matches at 8 bases. The source is a human donor in a cohort sampled during active COVID-19. Specimen: peripheral blood. The CDR3 coding sequence is TGTGCCAGCAGCATCCGGGGGGGTGAGCAGTTCTTC. This sequence encodes CASSIRGGEQFF.